The rows below give T cell receptor beta chains drawn from one sample of a study of molecular identifiers for immune sequencing clone quantification. MiXCR was run by TCRdb on the PCR reads, yielding one entry per CDR3 protein. This sample has 490,000 or so distinct CDR3 sequences, with around 21% found just once. Sequencing was done on a sample of naive CD8+ T cells from blood, with Jurkat cell RNA spiked in. All receptors derive from a human donor in good health. Some libraries in this study had Jurkat cell RNA spiked in. The CDR3 runs from the conserved cysteine through the conserved F or W. The order of the fields is D gene, V gene, clone size, J gene, CDR3 DNA, CDR3 protein. A D gene is named only where the DNA matches it firmly. Expanded clones are given a class, and other clones once, few, many or no size at all.

TRBD1	TRBV9	many	TRBJ1-1	TGTGCCAGCAGCGTAGGTTGGGGACAGACTGAAGCTTTCTTT	CASSVGWGQTEAFF
NA	TRBV3-1	many	TRBJ2-3	TGTGCCAGCAGCCAAGACCCGGCGGGCCTGAGCACAGATACGCAGTATTTT	CASSQDPAGLSTDTQYF
NA	TRBV6-5	many	TRBJ2-4	TGTGCCAGCAGTTCCCCTGCGGTAGCCAAAAACATTCAGTACTTC	CASSSPAVAKNIQYF
NA	TRBV7-9	many	TRBJ2-7	TGTGCCAGCAGCTTAGATGGGTTGCTCGAGCAGTACTTC	CASSLDGLLEQYF
TRBD2	TRBV7-9	NA	TRBJ2-1	TGTGCCAGCAGCTTAGGGCCCCTAGGAGCGGGAACCTACAATGAGCAGTTCTTC	CASSLGPLGAGTYNEQFF
NA	TRBV4-1	many	TRBJ2-5	TGCGCCAGCAGCCCAGAGAGTCGGTGGGAGACCCAGTACTTC	CASSPESRWETQYF
NA	TRBV4-2	NA	TRBJ2-1	TGTGCCAGCAGCCAACCTCTAGTGGGACCCAGCTCCTACAATGAGCAGTTCTTC	CASSQPLVGPSSYNEQFF
NA	TRBV15	few	TRBJ1-1	TGTGCCACCAGCAGTACGGGACGGTTGAACACTGAAGCTTTCTTT	CATSSTGRLNTEAFF
NA	TRBV4-3	many	TRBJ1-2	TGCGCCAGCAGCCAAGATAGCGGGGCGGACTATGGCTACACCTTC	CASSQDSGADYGYTF
NA	TRBV2	NA	TRBJ2-2	TGTGCCAGCAAAGCTAGACTGAACACCGGGGAGCTGTTTTTT	CASKARLNTGELFF
NA	TRBV28	few	TRBJ1-1	TGTGCCAGCACCGGACAGAACACTGAAGCTTTCTTT	CASTGQNTEAFF
TRBD2	TRBV7-9	few	TRBJ2-5	TGTGCCAGCAGCTGGGCGACTAGCGGGGGTTTAGAGACCCAGTACTTC	CASSWATSGGLETQYF
NA	TRBV20-1	NA	TRBJ1-1	TGCAGTGCTAGAGATCAGTTTAGCGGGAGGGCGAAGAACACTGAAGCTTTCTTT	CSARDQFSGRAKNTEAFF
TRBD2	TRBV20-1	few	TRBJ2-7	TGCAGTGCTCTTAGCGGGAGGGCTTACGAGCAGTACTTC	CSALSGRAYEQYF
TRBD1	TRBV13	NA	TRBJ2-5	TGTGCCAGCAGCTTAGCCCATCTCACCGGGTCAGGGGGCCAAGAGACCCAGTACTTC	CASSLAHLTGSGGQETQYF
TRBD2	TRBV5-6	few	TRBJ2-5	TGTGCCAGCAGCACGTCGTGGGGGGGGGAGACCCAGTACTTC	CASSTSWGGETQYF
NA	TRBV6-2/TRBV6-3	few	TRBJ2-7	TGTGCCACCGGTTTTGGGGCGAGCCAAACCTACGAGCAGTACTTC	CATGFGASQTYEQYF
NA	TRBV20-1	NA	TRBJ2-5	TGCAGAGCCGGGACTGGAGGTCTCGAGACCCAGTACTTC	CRAGTGGLETQYF
NA	TRBV5-1	many	TRBJ1-1	TGCGCCAGCAGCTTTTTAGGCCCTCTTGGAGAAGCTTTCTTT	CASSFLGPLGEAFF
NA	TRBV4-3	many	TRBJ2-3	TGCGCCAGCAGCCAAGATTGGGTAGCTGCAGATACGCAGTATTTT	CASSQDWVAADTQYF
NA	TRBV29-1	few	TRBJ2-5	TGCAGCGTTGAGACGTGGGGGAGAGCGGAGACCCAGTACTTC	CSVETWGRAETQYF
NA	TRBV9	many	TRBJ2-5	TGTGCCAGCAGCGCGGGGGAGACCCAGTACTTC	CASSAGETQYF
TRBD2	TRBV7-2	NA	TRBJ2-1	TGTGCCAGCAGGAGGGCGGGGGGGCCTGGAAATGAGCAGTTCTTC	CASRRAGGPGNEQFF
TRBD2	TRBV7-2	few	TRBJ2-7	TGTGCCAGCTCGGCGGGAGTATCAAACTGGTACGAGCAGTACTTC	CASSAGVSNWYEQYF
TRBD1	TRBV28	many	TRBJ2-3	TGTGCCAGCAGTTTCAGGGACAGGGGCGCAGATACGCAGTATTTT	CASSFRDRGADTQYF
NA	TRBV2	few	TRBJ2-7	TGTGCCAGGAGGGCAGGGGCGCACGAGCAGTACTTC	CARRAGAHEQYF
NA	TRBV6-5	NA	TRBJ2-2	TGTGCCAGCTTTCAGGGAACCGGGGAGCTGTTTTTT	CASFQGTGELFF
NA	TRBV28	NA	TRBJ2-1	TGTGCCAGCAGTTCCAGGGATAACAATGAGCAGTTCTTC	CASSSRDNNEQFF
NA	TRBV27	NA	TRBJ2-6	TGTGCCAGCAGTTTACTGGGGGCCAACGTCCTGACTTTC	CASSLLGANVLTF
NA	TRBV6-1	few	TRBJ1-4	TGTGCCAACAGTGAAGCGCTTCTGCACGGGCCCCGAGAAAAACTGTTTTTT	CANSEALLHGPREKLFF
NA	TRBV29-1	few	TRBJ1-2	TGCAGCGCTTCAGACAGTATGGGCTACACCTTC	CSASDSMGYTF
NA	TRBV4-3	many	TRBJ2-3	TGCGCCAGCAGCCAAGATCCTGTTCCTAGCACAGATACGCAGTATTTT	CASSQDPVPSTDTQYF
TRBD2	TRBV6-2/TRBV6-3	few	TRBJ2-1	TGTGCCAGCAGTTCTGGGGCGGGGGGGGGATACAATGAGCAGTTCTTC	CASSSGAGGGYNEQFF
NA	TRBV12-2	once	TRBJ2-7	TGTGCAAGTCGCCCAAGCAAGCCCGGCTCCTACGAGCAGTACTTC	CASRPSKPGSYEQYF
TRBD1	TRBV19	NA	TRBJ2-2	TGTGCCAGTAGCCAGGGGGCGAACGGGGAGCTGTTTTTT	CASSQGANGELFF
NA	TRBV5-1	NA	TRBJ1-3	TGCGCCAGCAGCTTGTATCTAGACTCTGGAAACACCATATATTTT	CASSLYLDSGNTIYF
TRBD1	TRBV7-9	NA	TRBJ1-1	TGTGCCAGCAGCTTAGGGGGCGGACAGGGGCAGAACACTGAAGCTTTCTTT	CASSLGGGQGQNTEAFF
NA	TRBV5-1	NA	TRBJ2-7	TGCGCCAGCAGCCCAGACTCCAGGACAGCCTACGAGCAGTACTTC	CASSPDSRTAYEQYF
NA	TRBV14	few	TRBJ2-7	TGTGCCAGCAGCCAAGACAGGCTATTTCCCGAGCAGTACTTC	CASSQDRLFPEQYF
TRBD2	TRBV5-8	many	TRBJ2-3	TGTGCCAGCAGCGCCGGGACTAGTAGCACAGATACGCAGTATTTT	CASSAGTSSTDTQYF
TRBD1	TRBV7-9	many	TRBJ1-1	TGTGCCAGCAGCTCTGGACAGGGCGCGAACACTGAAGCTTTCTTT	CASSSGQGANTEAFF
TRBD1	TRBV19	NA	TRBJ2-3	TGTGCCACTTCTTCGGACAGGGCTTCTAGCACAGATACGCAGTATTTT	CATSSDRASSTDTQYF
NA	TRBV28	few	TRBJ2-1	TGTGCCAGCAGAACTGGACGACGCTCCTACAATGAGCAGTTCTTC	CASRTGRRSYNEQFF
TRBD1	TRBV4-3	few	TRBJ1-5	TGCGCCAGCAACCAAGATAGGGGGCACAGCAATCAGCCCCAGCATTTT	CASNQDRGHSNQPQHF
TRBD2	TRBV4-1	many	TRBJ2-7	TGCGCCAGCAGTTCCACAGCGGGGGAAGCCTACGAGCAGTACTTC	CASSSTAGEAYEQYF
TRBD1	TRBV9	many	TRBJ1-1	TGTGCCAGTAAAGCAGGGGGCACTGAAGCTTTCTTT	CASKAGGTEAFF
TRBD1	TRBV6-2/TRBV6-3	few	TRBJ2-7	TGTGCCAGCAGTCCCCGACAGGGGGGTAGGAACGAGCAGTACTTC	CASSPRQGGRNEQYF
NA	TRBV30	NA	TRBJ1-2	TGTGCCTGGAGTACCGTTGGGGTAGCTGAAGGCTACACCTTC	CAWSTVGVAEGYTF
NA	TRBV7-9	NA	TRBJ2-1	TGTGCCAGCAGCGGAATGACAGAGCAGTTCTTC	CASSGMTEQFF
TRBD2	TRBV29-1	few	TRBJ2-1	TGCAGCGTTGTGGGGGGGGGAGGGACGACCGGGGTCAGCTCCTACAATGAGCAGTTCTTC	CSVVGGGGTTGVSSYNEQFF
NA	TRBV6-6	few	TRBJ2-3	TGTGCCAGCAGTTACTCGGGTGACTACTCCACAGATACGCAGTATTTT	CASSYSGDYSTDTQYF
TRBD1	TRBV2	many	TRBJ1-5	TGTGCCAGCAGTGAGGGACAGGGAGGGTGGCAGCCCCAGCATTTT	CASSEGQGGWQPQHF
NA	TRBV9	NA	TRBJ1-6	TGTGCCAGCAGCCCGACACCATATCCGGTTGGTTCGTGGTCACCCCTCCACTTT	CASSPTPYPVGSWSPLHF
NA	TRBV28	many	TRBJ1-5	TGTGCCAGCAGTTTGTTCTCGTATCAGCCCCAGCATTTT	CASSLFSYQPQHF
TRBD1	TRBV7-9	many	TRBJ1-5	TGTGCCAGCAGCCCGGGACAGGGGGTCGATCAGCCCCAGCATTTT	CASSPGQGVDQPQHF
NA	TRBV2	many	TRBJ2-3	TGTGCCAGCAGTGACACGGTCGATACGCAGTATTTT	CASSDTVDTQYF
NA	TRBV30	few	TRBJ2-1	TGTGCCTGGACCAATAGGAATGAGCAGTTCTTC	CAWTNRNEQFF
NA	TRBV12-3/TRBV12-4	many	TRBJ1-5	TGTGCCAGCAGTTTCGGCCGGGCTAGCAATCAGCCCCAGCATTTT	CASSFGRASNQPQHF
TRBD1	TRBV4-1	many	TRBJ2-7	TGCGCCAGCAGCCAAGATTCCAGGGGGCCCTACGAGCAGTACTTC	CASSQDSRGPYEQYF
TRBD1	TRBV18	NA	TRBJ2-7	TGTGCCAGCTCACCGAGTTCCCGGGACAGGGCCAAGTACTTC	CASSPSSRDRAKYF